This T cell receptor beta chain stems from a study of T cell responses to AZD1222 COVID-19 vaccine. The method was immunoSEQ multiplex PCR; TCRdb's version includes in-frame clones alone and lacks a portion of them. The sample lists more than 70,000 clones, approximately 90% seen once, with about 29% in the top ten. The study, taken as a whole, reports: A mostly white British donor set with more females was recruited, and clonal diversity was possibly underestimated. Nearly half of spike-specific TCRs reportedly go after variant regions that carry no mutations.

At least ten counts were recorded for this clone. The antigen is not known. V shed 2 bases, J shed 3 bases, and the junction held 9 bases outside the gene matches. CDR1 is MGHDK and CDR2 is SYGVNS in the germline V gene. The CDR3 totals 18 residues. This chain links TRBV25-1 with TRBJ1-5; 11 positions agree with TRBD1. The sequencing here drew on peripheral blood, taken 28 days after the second AZD1222 dose. This clonotype was sampled from an adult who received the AZD1222 COVID-19 vaccine. The DNA for the CDR3 is TGTGCCAGCAGTGAAGGGTTTGGACAGGGGGCTAACAATCAGCCCCAGCATTTT. As protein: CASSEGFGQGANNQPQHF.